The 14 T cell receptor beta chains in this list originate from one sample, sequenced in a study of vaccination and CD4 T cells after COVID-19. These receptors' targets are unknown. Sample treatment: roughly 11-day PBMC culture with coronavirus spike peptide pools or control peptides (ViraFEST assay). The Oncomine TCR Beta short-read assay was applied to DNA of cultured CD4+ T cells. MiXCR, run by TCRdb on the PCR reads, gives a single entry per CDR3 protein. This table has under 20,000 distinct CDR3 sequences, around 40% appearing once. The sample was CD4+ T cells from blood, cultured in vitro, taken after SARS-CoV-2 vaccination. These receptors all stem from a human donor who had recovered from COVID-19.

This chain joins TRBV10-3 and TRBJ2-5; 8 nucleotides line up with TRBD1. Germline V gives CDR1 ENHRY, CDR2 SYGVKD. With 6 bases clipped from V and 5 bases from J, the junction kept 8 bases outside the gene matches. There are 14 residues in the CDR3. This CDR3 reads CAIRETGVIETQYF. DNA of the CDR3: TGTGCCATCAGGGAGACAGGGGTTATCGAGACCCAGTACTTC.

With regard to this clonotype: One end of the junction varies from germline; a read error may be responsible. This rearrangement joins TRBV20-1 to TRBJ2-7; TRBD2 is a possible D gene (5 bases). The CDR3 is 13 amino acids. In germline, CDR1 is DFQATT, CDR2 SNEGSKA (reference sequence). The CDR3: CSDRGWLANEQYF. The CDR3 region has the DNA TGCAGTGATAGAGGTTGGCTAGCCAACGAGCAGTACTTC.

V gene TRBV28 combines with J gene TRBJ1-6; D is unresolved. Trimming removed 7 bases from V and 8 bases from J, with 18 bases in between. This CDR3 comprises 15 residues. Germline V gene lookup returns CDR1 MDHEN and CDR2 SYDVKM. CDR3 sequence (DNA): TGTGCCAGCACAACGATCCCGAGCTCCTATTCACCCCTCCACTTT. Residues: CASTTIPSSYSPLHF.

This chain connects TRBV6-1 to TRBJ2-2; D call uncertain. The CDR3 is 16 residues long. The V gene lost 5 bases and the J gene lost 2 bases, with 15 bases spanning the gap. The germline V gene has CDR1 MNHNS and CDR2 SASEGT. CDR3 loop: CASSPERQPNTGELFF. The CDR3 DNA is TGTGCCAGCAGTCCTGAGCGCCAGCCCAACACCGGGGAGCTGTTTTTT.

The rearrangement uses TRBV28 and TRBJ2-5; 12 bases fit TRBD2. V lost 8 bases, J lost 9 bases, and 13 bases stayed unmatched. This CDR3 is 15 amino acids long. Per germline, CDR1 MDHEN and CDR2 SYDVKM. The CDR3 nucleotides read TGTGCCAGCTCCCCGGTGACTAGCGGGGGCCGGGCCCAGTACTTC. Encoded protein: CASSPVTSGGRAQYF.

This clonotype occurred a few times. The V call is TRBV5-1, the J call TRBJ2-5; 7 bases match TRBD1. J was trimmed by 4 bases and V by 5 bases; bases with no gene match: 8. Germline CDR1 SGHRS, CDR2 YFSETQ. The CDR3 contains 14 residues. The CDR3 nucleotides read TGCGCCAGCAGACCGACAGGGTTCGGAGAGACCCAGTACTTC. This translates into CASRPTGFGETQYF.

The sample holds a few counts of this clonotype. The chain couples TRBV7-3 to TRBJ2-1; D call uncertain. There are 13 residues in the CDR3. V lost 1 base and J lost 5, with 6 bases in between. Germline CDR1 is SGHTA and CDR2 is FQGTGA. The CDR3: CASSLNRNNEQFF. The CDR3 nucleotides read TGTGCCAGCAGCTTAAACCGGAACAATGAGCAGTTCTTC.

The chain employs TRBV20-1 and TRBJ2-5, with 8 bases aligning to TRBD2. V lost 3 bases, J lost 5 bases, and 14 bases stayed unmatched. The V gene's germline CDR1 is DFQATT and CDR2 SNEGSKA (reference sequence). This CDR3 has 16 residues. DNA of the CDR3: TGCAGTGCTAGGGCCCGAGCGGGAGAGCCCGGGGAGACCCAGTACTTC. This translates into CSARARAGEPGETQYF.

This clonotype was observed a few times. This chain links TRBV6-1 with TRBJ2-3; unclear D gene. Trimming stripped 1 base from V and 0 bases from J, with 14 bases between. Germline CDR1 MNHNS, CDR2 SASEGT. This CDR3 has 17 residues. The CDR3 DNA is TGTGCCAGCAGTGAAGTTTTATCAGCGATTAGCACAGATACGCAGTATTTT. It translates to CASSEVLSAISTDTQYF.

CDR3 sequence (DNA): TGCGCCAGCAGTTATCAGGGTCTCAATACGCAGTATTTT. Its protein is CASSYQGLNTQYF. The chain combines TRBV5-1 with TRBJ2-3; D might be TRBD1 (5 bases). CDR1 is SGHRS, CDR2 YFSETQ, per germline. The germline V and J ends were trimmed by 5 bases and 7 bases, with 14 bases remaining between them. This CDR3 spans 13 amino acids.

The CDR3 sequence: CSVAGDPYEQYF. The CDR3, as DNA: TGCAGCGTTGCGGGGGATCCCTACGAGCAGTACTTC. The rearrangement links TRBV29-1 to TRBJ2-7; TRBD2 might be the D (6 bases). Germline V gene sequence: CDR1 SQVTM, CDR2 ANQGSEA. V dropped 4 bases and J dropped 2 bases, with 9 bases sitting between them. The CDR3 spans 12 residues.

The CDR3 DNA follows: TGTGCCACCAGTACCACTAGCTGGACCGGGGAGCTGTTTTTT. It encodes CATSTTSWTGELFF. This rearrangement joins TRBV15 to TRBJ2-2, with D maybe TRBD2 (6 bases). Trimming took 6 bases from V and 5 from J, leaving 13 bases between them. The CDR3 is 14 amino acids. Germline CDR1 is LNHNV and CDR2 is YYDKDF (reference sequence).

This clonotype was seen only once. The chain is built from TRBV28 and TRBJ2-5; TRBD2 aligns across 7 bases. CDR1 and CDR2 (germline): MDHEN, SYDVKM. With V trimmed by 8 bases and J by 3 bases, 12 bases remained unmatched. The CDR3 covers 15 residues. In DNA form, the CDR3 reads TGTGCCAGCCTCGTCGGCGGGGGAAATGAAGAGACCCAGTACTTC. Protein product: CASLVGGGNEETQYF.

V is TRBV25-1 and J is TRBJ2-2; TRBD1 matches at 8 bases. CDR1 and CDR2 from the germline V gene are MGHDK and SYGVNS. The CDR3 is 15 amino acids. The J segment lost 1 base and the V segment lost 6 bases, leaving 4 bases of the junction unmatched. As DNA, the CDR3 is TGTGCCAGCAGGGGGACAGGAAGGAACACCGGGGAGCTGTTTTTT. Its translation: CASRGTGRNTGELFF.